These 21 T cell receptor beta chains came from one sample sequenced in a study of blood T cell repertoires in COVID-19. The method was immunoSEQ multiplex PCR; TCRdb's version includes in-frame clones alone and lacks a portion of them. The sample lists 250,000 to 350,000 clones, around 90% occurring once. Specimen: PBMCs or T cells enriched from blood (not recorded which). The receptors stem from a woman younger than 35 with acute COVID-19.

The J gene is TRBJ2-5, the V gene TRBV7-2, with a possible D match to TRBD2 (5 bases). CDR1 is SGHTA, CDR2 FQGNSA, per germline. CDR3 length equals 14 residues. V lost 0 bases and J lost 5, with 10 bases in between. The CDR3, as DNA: TGTGCCAGCAGCTTAGCCGGGGTTGGTGAGACCCAGTACTTC. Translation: CASSLAGVGETQYF.

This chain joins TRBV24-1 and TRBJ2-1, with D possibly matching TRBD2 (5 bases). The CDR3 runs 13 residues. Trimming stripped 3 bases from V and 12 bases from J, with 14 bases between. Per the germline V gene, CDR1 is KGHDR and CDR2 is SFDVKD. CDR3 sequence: CATSDPGTGMQFF. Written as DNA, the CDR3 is TGTGCCACCAGTGATCCTGGTACGGGGATGCAGTTCTTC.

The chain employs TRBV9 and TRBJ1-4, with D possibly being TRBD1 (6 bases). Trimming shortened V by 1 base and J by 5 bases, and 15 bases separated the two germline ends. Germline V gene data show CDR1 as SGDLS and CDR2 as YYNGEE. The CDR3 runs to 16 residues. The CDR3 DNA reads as TGTGCCAGCAGCGTATCCAGGGGATTCGGCAATGAAAAACTGTTTTTT. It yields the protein CASSVSRGFGNEKLFF.

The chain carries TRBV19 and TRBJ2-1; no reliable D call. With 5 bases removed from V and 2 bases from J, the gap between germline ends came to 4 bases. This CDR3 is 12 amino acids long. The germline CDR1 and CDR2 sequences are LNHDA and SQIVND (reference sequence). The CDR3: CASSPTYNEQFF. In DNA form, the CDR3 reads TGTGCCAGTAGTCCCACCTACAATGAGCAGTTCTTC.

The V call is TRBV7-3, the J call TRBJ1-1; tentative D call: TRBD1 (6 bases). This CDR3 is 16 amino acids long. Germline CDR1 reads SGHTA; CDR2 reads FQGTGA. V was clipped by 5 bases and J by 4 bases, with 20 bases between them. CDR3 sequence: CASSLLGGATGTEAFF. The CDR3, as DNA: TGTGCCAGCAGCCTACTGGGGGGGGCGACGGGCACTGAAGCTTTCTTT.

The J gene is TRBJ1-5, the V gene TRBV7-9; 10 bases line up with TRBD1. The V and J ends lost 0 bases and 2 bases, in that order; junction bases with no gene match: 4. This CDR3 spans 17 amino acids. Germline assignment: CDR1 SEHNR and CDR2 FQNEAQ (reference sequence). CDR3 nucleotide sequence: TGTGCCAGCAGCTTAGCTGACAGGGGGCTTGGCAATCAGCCCCAGCATTTT. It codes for CASSLADRGLGNQPQHF.

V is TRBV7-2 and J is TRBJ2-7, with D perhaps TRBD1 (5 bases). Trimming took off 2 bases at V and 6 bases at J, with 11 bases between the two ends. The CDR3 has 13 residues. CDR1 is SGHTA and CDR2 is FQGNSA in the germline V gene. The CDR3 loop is CASSLQGNSEQYF. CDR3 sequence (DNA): TGTGCCAGCAGCTTACAGGGAAATAGCGAGCAGTACTTC.

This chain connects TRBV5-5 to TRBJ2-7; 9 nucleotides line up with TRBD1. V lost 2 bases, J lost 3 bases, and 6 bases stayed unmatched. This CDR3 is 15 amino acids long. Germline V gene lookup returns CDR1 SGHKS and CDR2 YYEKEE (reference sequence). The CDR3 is CASSLDRGAVYEQYF. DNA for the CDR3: TGTGCCAGCAGCTTAGACAGGGGGGCGGTCTACGAGCAGTACTTC.

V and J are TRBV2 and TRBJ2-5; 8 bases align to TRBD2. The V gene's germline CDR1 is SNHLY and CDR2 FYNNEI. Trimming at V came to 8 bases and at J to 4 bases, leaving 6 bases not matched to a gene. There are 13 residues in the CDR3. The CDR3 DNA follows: TGTGCCAGCGCAGGCGGGAGGAGAGAGACCCAGTACTTC. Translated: CASAGGRRETQYF.

The CDR3 DNA reads TGTGCCAGCATCCGGGACAGGGGTAGTGAAAAACTGTTTTTT. It yields the protein CASIRDRGSEKLFF. V is TRBV2 and J is TRBJ1-4; 10 positions match TRBD1. The CDR3 length is 14 residues. The V segment lost 7 bases and the J segment 7 bases; nucleotides outside the gene matches: 6. Germline V CDR1 and CDR2: SNHLY, FYNNEI.

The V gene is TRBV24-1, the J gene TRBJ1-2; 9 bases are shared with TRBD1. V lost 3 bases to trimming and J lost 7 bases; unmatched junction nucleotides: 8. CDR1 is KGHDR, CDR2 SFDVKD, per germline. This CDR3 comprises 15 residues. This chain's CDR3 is CATSDPGQGVSGYTF. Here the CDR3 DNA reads TGTGCCACCAGTGATCCGGGACAGGGCGTCTCTGGCTACACCTTC.

This CDR3 reads CASSPPDRPNTGELFF. The CDR3 DNA reads as TGTGCCAGCTCACCACCGGACAGGCCGAACACCGGGGAGCTGTTTTTT. V gene TRBV18 combines with J gene TRBJ2-2; 7 bases agree with TRBD1. The CDR3 length is 16 residues. Trimming cost V 0 bases and J 0 bases; bases outside gene matches: 1. The V gene's germline CDR1 is KGHSH and CDR2 LQKENI.

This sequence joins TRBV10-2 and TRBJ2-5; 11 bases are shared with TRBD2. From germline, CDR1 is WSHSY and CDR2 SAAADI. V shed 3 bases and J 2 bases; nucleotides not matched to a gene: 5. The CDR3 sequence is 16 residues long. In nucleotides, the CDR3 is TGCGCCAGCAGTGACTCGGGACTAGCGGATCAAGAGACCCAGTACTTC. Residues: CASSDSGLADQETQYF.

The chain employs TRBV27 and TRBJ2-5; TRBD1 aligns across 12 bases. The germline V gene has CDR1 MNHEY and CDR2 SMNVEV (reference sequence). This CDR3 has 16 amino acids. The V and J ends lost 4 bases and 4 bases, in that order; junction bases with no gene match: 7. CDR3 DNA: TGTGCCAGCAGTTCCCTAGGGACAGGGGGCGCAGAGACCCAGTACTTC. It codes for CASSSLGTGGAETQYF.

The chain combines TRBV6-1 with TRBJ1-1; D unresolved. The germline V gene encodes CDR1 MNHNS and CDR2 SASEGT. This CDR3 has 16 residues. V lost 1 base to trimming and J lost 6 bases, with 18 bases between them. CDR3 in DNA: TGTGCCAGCAGTGAAGTTCCGGGGTGGCTCGGTGCTGAAGCTTTCTTT. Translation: CASSEVPGWLGAEAFF.

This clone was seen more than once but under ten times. The CDR3 is CASSLGLARDTDTQYF. CDR3 nucleotides: TGTGCCAGCAGCCTAGGACTAGCGAGAGACACAGATACGCAGTATTTT. This chain connects TRBV7-9 to TRBJ2-3; 9 nucleotides align to TRBD2. V was pared by 5 bases and J by 2 bases, with 8 bases of the junction left unmatched. Germline loops: CDR1 SEHNR, CDR2 FQNEAQ (reference sequence). The CDR3 runs 16 residues.

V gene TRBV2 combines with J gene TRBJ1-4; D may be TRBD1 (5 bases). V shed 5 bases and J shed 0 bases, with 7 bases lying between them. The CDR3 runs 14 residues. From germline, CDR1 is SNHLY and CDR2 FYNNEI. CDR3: CASSQGSTNEKLFF. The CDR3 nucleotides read TGTGCCAGCAGTCAGGGCTCAACTAATGAAAAACTGTTTTTT.

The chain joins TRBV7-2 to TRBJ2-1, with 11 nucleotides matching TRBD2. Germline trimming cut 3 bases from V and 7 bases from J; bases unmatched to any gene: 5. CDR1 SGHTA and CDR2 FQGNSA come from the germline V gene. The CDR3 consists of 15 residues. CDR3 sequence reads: CASSFHASGRNEQFF. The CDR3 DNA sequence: TGTGCCAGCAGCTTTCATGCTAGCGGGAGGAATGAGCAGTTCTTC.

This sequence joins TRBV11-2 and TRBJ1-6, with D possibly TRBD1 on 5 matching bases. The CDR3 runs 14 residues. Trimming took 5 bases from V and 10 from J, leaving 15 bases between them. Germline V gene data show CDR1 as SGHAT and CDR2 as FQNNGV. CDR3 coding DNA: TGTGCCAGCAGCCCGCCAGGGCTAAGATCACCCCTCCACTTT. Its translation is CASSPPGLRSPLHF.

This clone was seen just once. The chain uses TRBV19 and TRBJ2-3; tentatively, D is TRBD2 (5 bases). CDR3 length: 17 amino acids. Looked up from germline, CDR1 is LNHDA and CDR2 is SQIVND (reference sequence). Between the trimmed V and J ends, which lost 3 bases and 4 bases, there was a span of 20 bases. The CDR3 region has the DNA TGTGCCAGTAGTATTCCTAGCAGCCCCTCTGAGGCAGATACGCAGTATTTT. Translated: CASSIPSSPSEADTQYF.

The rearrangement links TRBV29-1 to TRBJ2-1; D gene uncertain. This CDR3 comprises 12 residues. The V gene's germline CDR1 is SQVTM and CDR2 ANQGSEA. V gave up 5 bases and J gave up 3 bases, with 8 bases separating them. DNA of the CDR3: TGCAGCGTTCACAACCTCTACAATGAGCAGTTCTTC. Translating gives CSVHNLYNEQFF.